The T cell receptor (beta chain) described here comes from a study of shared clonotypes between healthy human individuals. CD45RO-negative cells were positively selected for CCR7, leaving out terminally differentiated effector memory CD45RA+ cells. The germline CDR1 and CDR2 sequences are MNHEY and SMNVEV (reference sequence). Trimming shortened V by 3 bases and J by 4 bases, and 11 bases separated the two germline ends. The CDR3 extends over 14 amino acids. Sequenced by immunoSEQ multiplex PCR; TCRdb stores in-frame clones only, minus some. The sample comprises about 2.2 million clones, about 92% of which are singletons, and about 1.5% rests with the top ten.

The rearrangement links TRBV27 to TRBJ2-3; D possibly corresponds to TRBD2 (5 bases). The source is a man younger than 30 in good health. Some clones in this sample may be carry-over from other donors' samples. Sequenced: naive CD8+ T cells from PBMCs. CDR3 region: CASSFVARADTQYF. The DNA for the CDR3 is TGTGCCAGCAGTTTTGTAGCGAGGGCAGATACGCAGTATTTT.